This is a list of T cell receptor beta chains from one sample in a study of blood T cell repertoires in COVID-19. Data came from immunoSEQ multiplex PCR; TCRdb stores just in-frame clones and leaves some out. The data show some 180,000 clones, under 85% seen once. Specimen: peripheral blood. These receptors all stem from a human donor in a cohort sampled during active COVID-19. Each CDR3 is given without its conserved first and last residue.

V gene	J gene	CDR3 protein
TRBV5-1	TRBJ1-3	ASSLATADSGNTIY
TRBV30	TRBJ2-1	AWNVGLSSYNEQF
TRBV7-9	TRBJ1-3	ASSVTGGSDTIY
TRBV7-6	TRBJ1-3	ASWTGPLSGNTIY
TRBV9	TRBJ2-1	ASSDSPQGGNEQF
TRBV19	TRBJ1-4	ASRARTGGNEKLF
TRBV12-2	TRBJ1-1	ASHRDREDTEAF
TRBV9	TRBJ1-2	ASSATRGYT
TRBV6-5	TRBJ1-5	ASRPTLDGQPQH
TRBV9	TRBJ2-1	ASSPQRGYNEQF
TRBV5-1	TRBJ1-1	ASSQAQGKTEAF
TRBV19	TRBJ2-3	ASSIGRTSGADTQY
TRBV6-5	TRBJ2-2	ASSLLTGELF
TRBV5-4	TRBJ1-3	ASSLKSERNTIY
TRBV6-1	TRBJ2-7	ASSESLPYEQY
TRBV13	TRBJ2-1	ASSLGAGANEQF
TRBV15	TRBJ2-7	ATSRDRQGEQY